There are a few counts of the clone carrying this TCR beta chain. The antigen is unknown. As processed by the authors: Out-of-frame sequences were removed, leaving roughly 2,200,000 distinct TCRbeta sequences. The repertoire was sequenced with immunoSEQ multiplex PCR; TCRdb's copy has only in-frame clones and lacks some. That table supplies the V and J calls and clone size; D and trimming were determined from the DNA. The profile shows tens of thousands of clones, roughly four fifths of them singletons. This specimen comes from a study of memory CD4+ T cells and cytomegalovirus serostatus. The sort gate was single viable CD3+CD4+CD8-CD45RO+ cells for memory CD4+ T cells. Serostatus was set by detecting CMV pp150, pp28, p38, p52 IgG. Study results and caveats: The CMV-associated TCR signature appears largely within the CD4+ memory repertoire. About 40% of the roughly 160 known CMV-associated TCRbeta sequences appeared in CD4+ memory.

The CDR3 runs 13 residues. V shed 5 bases and J shed 7 bases, with 12 bases lying between them. Germline V lookup: CDR1 ENHRY, CDR2 SYGVKD. The sequence was collected from an adult in good health and CMV-seronegative. The sample was memory CD4+ T cells from blood. V and J are TRBV10-3 and TRBJ2-1, with a possible D match to TRBD2 (5 bases). CDR3 bases: TGTGCCATCAGTATACATGGGGAGAATGAGCAGTTCTTC. As protein: CAISIHGENEQFF.